The TCR beta chain under discussion was sequenced for a study of blood T cell repertoires in COVID-19. Trimming took off 2 bases at V and 10 bases at J, with 18 bases between the two ends. CDR1 is SGHNT, CDR2 YYREEE, per germline (reference sequence). This CDR3 region has 14 residues. Clones were sequenced by immunoSEQ multiplex PCR, and TCRdb holds only the in-frame ones, with some missing. The table has some 200,000 clones, about 91% seen once. Sequenced: PBMCs or T cells enriched from blood (not recorded which). The rearrangement joins TRBV5-4 to TRBJ1-1; TRBD1 might be the D (6 bases). The source is a woman aged 18 to 35 who had recovered from COVID-19. The CDR3 region has the DNA TGTGCCAGCAGCTTCGGAGCAGGGGCCTTAGGAGCTTTCTTT. Translated: CASSFGAGALGAFF.